Described below is a single T cell receptor (beta chain) sequence and its context. What it recognizes is unknown. V was shortened by 4 bases and J by 5 bases, with 19 bases between the two germline ends. Germline values: CDR1 MNHEY, CDR2 SMNVEV (reference sequence). The length of the CDR3 is 16 residues. The sample belongs to a study of early stage breast cancer tumors. The overall study: About 70% of the 16 invasive tumors were ER+, PR+ and HER2-. Among around twelve ER+/PR+/HER2- tumors, eight were ductal, four lobular. Notes on the study in general: Most shared enriched TCRB sequences were commonly generated ones.

Clones were sequenced by immunoSEQ multiplex PCR, and TCRdb holds only the in-frame ones, with some missing. The sample lists more than 5,500 clones, around 67% occurring once. Sampling of the adjacent normal breast tissue occurred roughly 1.8-4 cm from the tumor. The V gene is TRBV27, the J gene TRBJ2-3; D is possibly TRBD2 (5 bases). The sample was normal breast tissue next to the tumor. The clonotype originates from a person aged 40 to 50 with breast cancer. CDR3 in DNA: TGTGCCAGCAGTTCGCGGGTCAGAAACTATATAGATACGCAGTATTTT. Its translation: CASSSRVRNYIDTQYF.